This T cell receptor (beta chain) is drawn from a study of blood T cell repertoires in COVID-19. Study overall: The United States, Italy and Spain provided the acute and convalescent COVID-19 samples. Sample material is recorded as cDNA or gDNA derived from T cells, B-cell-depleted T cells, or PBMCs.

Germline loops: CDR1 MNHNS, CDR2 SASEGT. Trimming took off 2 bases at V and 0 bases at J, with 16 bases between the two ends. CDR3 length: 18 residues. In the original workflow: Amplification of reference gene primers provided the estimated nucleated cell counts. Sequencing used immunoSEQ multiplex PCR; TCRdb keeps in-frame clones, though not all of them. V and J calls and clone size come straight from that table; D and trimming were deduced from the DNA. Of roughly 70,000 clones listed, approximately 80% were seen once; the top ten hold around 4.3%. This receptor was identified in a woman aged 55 to 70 with acute or convalescent COVID-19. This sequence joins TRBV6-1 and TRBJ1-4; a weak D match, TRBD1 (5 bases). Sequencing input: peripheral blood. DNA of the CDR3: TGTGCCAGCAGTGAACTGGGGCCACGACTTACAACTAATGAAAAACTGTTTTTT. Translation gives CASSELGPRLTTNEKLFF.